Given below is one T cell receptor (beta chain) in context. PCR employed 60 Vbeta and 13 Jbeta primers. Clones were sequenced by immunoSEQ multiplex PCR, and TCRdb holds only the in-frame ones, with some missing. The sample lists 58,000 or so clones; more than 60% were seen once. This specimen belongs to a study of cytomegalovirus exposure and HLA in healthy donors. The J segment lost 3 bases and the V segment lost 0 bases, leaving 2 bases of the junction unmatched. The CDR3 length is 14 residues. In germline, CDR1 is SGDLS, CDR2 YYNGEE. The source material was PBMCs. The sequence came from a woman in her 40s in good health and CMV-seropositive. This chain links TRBV9 with TRBJ1-1; 7 bases line up with TRBD1. The CDR3 here is CASSVGDSYTEAFF. The CDR3 DNA sequence: TGTGCCAGCAGCGTAGGGGACAGTTACACTGAAGCTTTCTTT.